This passage covers 27 T cell receptor beta chains from one sample sequenced in a study of regulatory T cells in long-lasting Graves disease. Assembly of TCR beta libraries relied on iRepertoire HTBI primers together with Arm-PCR of CDR3 regions. Each CDR3 protein gets one entry after TCRdb re-called the multiplex PCR reads with MiXCR. This table has some 330,000 distinct CDR3 sequences, roughly 23% appearing once. Time point noted: persistent/refractory GD, antithyroid drugs over 5 years with positive TRAb. RNA extracted from PBMCs served as the sequencing template. Sequenced here: peripheral blood mononuclear cells (PBMCs), sampled when the disease was refractory, from a patient treated with antithyroid drugs. Receptors were obtained from a woman in her 40s with Graves disease.

This clonotype has a count of ten or more. CDR3 sequence: CASSFRGPYNEQFF. The CDR3 nucleotides read TGTGCCAGCAGTTTTAGGGGCCCCTACAATGAGCAGTTCTTC. This rearrangement joins TRBV28 to TRBJ2-1; D may be TRBD1 (5 bases). The germline V and J ends were trimmed by 3 bases and 2 bases, with 8 bases remaining between them. The CDR3 extends over 14 amino acids. CDR1 and CDR2 from the germline V gene are MDHEN and SYDVKM. The full variable domain, completed using reference TRBV28 and TRBJ2-1, is DVKVTQSSRYLVKRTGEKVFLECVQDMDHENMFWYRQDPGLGLRLIYFSYDVKMKEKGDIPEGYSVSREKKERFSLILESASTNQTSMYLCASSFRGPYNEQFFGPGTRLTVL.

This clonotype was counted a few times. This sequence joins TRBV28 and TRBJ2-7; weak D call: TRBD2 (5 bases). Per the germline V gene, CDR1 is MDHEN and CDR2 is SYDVKM. Trimming removed 8 bases at V and 6 bases at J, with 23 bases between. There are 15 residues in the CDR3. The CDR3 is CASRPSGIKGSEQYF. For the CDR3, the DNA is TGTGCCAGCCGACCCTCCGGGATCAAAGGGAGCGAGCAGTACTTC.

This clonotype was seen many times. This CDR3 reads CASSYSQGAQTEAFF. The CDR3 DNA is TGTGCCAGCAGTTACTCCCAGGGGGCGCAAACTGAAGCTTTCTTT. The genes are TRBV6-5 and TRBJ1-1, with 8 positions matching TRBD1. The CDR3 extends over 15 amino acids. Germline trimming cut 0 bases from V and 5 bases from J; bases unmatched to any gene: 5. Germline assignment: CDR1 MNHEY and CDR2 SVGAGI.

This clonotype was seen only a few times. J is TRBJ2-7 and V is TRBV7-2; D possibly uses TRBD1 or TRBD2 (5 bases each). V was clipped by 1 base and J by 3 bases, with 13 bases between them. The CDR3 contains 15 residues. Germline V gene data show CDR1 as SGHTA and CDR2 as FQGNSA. The CDR3 DNA reads as TGTGCCAGCAGCTTAGTGTCTGGGACGAACTACGAGCAGTACTTC. This encodes CASSLVSGTNYEQYF.

This clonotype has more than one count but fewer than ten. The V call is TRBV7-8, the J call TRBJ2-1, with TRBD2 identical over 7 bases. V lost 1 base to trimming and J lost 7 bases; unmatched junction nucleotides: 4. The CDR3 extends over 14 amino acids. Per the germline V gene, CDR1 is SGHVS and CDR2 is FQNEAQ. The CDR3 region has the DNA TGTGCCAGCAGCTTAGAGGGACTAATTAATGAGCAGTTCTTC. Amino acids: CASSLEGLINEQFF.

Of note for this clonotype: A much larger clone is a single base away; this may be a read error. V gene TRBV28 combines with J gene TRBJ2-7, with D unclear. The CDR3 loop spans 15 amino acids. Germline CDR1 reads MDHEN; CDR2 reads SYDVKM. The CDR3 bases are TGTGGCAGCAGTTTAAACGGAGCAGTGACCTACGAGCAGTACTTC. It codes for CGSSLNGAVTYEQYF. Supplemented by reference TRBV28 and TRBJ2-7, the full variable domain reads DVKVTQSSRYLVKRTGEKVFLECVQDMDHENMFWYRQDPGLGLRLIYFSYDVKMKEKGDIPEGYSVSREKKERFSLILESASTNQTSMYLCGSSLNGAVTYEQYFGPGTRLTVT.

A remark on this clonotype: An end of the junction differs from the germline gene, which may be a read error. The chain recombines TRBV5-8 with TRBJ2-5; maybe TRBD2 (6 bases). CDR1 and CDR2 (germline): SGHTS, YDEGEE. The CDR3 loop spans 14 amino acids. The CDR3 bases are TGTACCAGCAGCTTCTGGGGGAGGCAAGAGACCCAGTACTTC. It translates to CTSSFWGRQETQYF.

There are a few counts of this clonotype. The CDR3 loop reads CASSLRPFTDTQYF. The DNA of the CDR3 is TGTGCCAGCAGCTTAAGGCCCTTCACAGATACGCAGTATTTT. The V call is TRBV7-3, the J call TRBJ2-3; no reliable D call. From germline, CDR1 is SGHTA and CDR2 FQGTGA. This CDR3 contains 14 residues. Trimming removed 1 base from V and 2 bases from J, with 7 bases in between.

This clonotype was found a few times. This sequence joins TRBV7-8 and TRBJ2-7; tentative D call: TRBD1 (6 bases). Germline V CDR1 and CDR2: SGHVS, FQNEAQ. The ends were cut back, 3 bases at V and 8 bases at J, with 14 bases in the middle. CDR3 size: 13 residues. The CDR3: CASSFSQGYKQYF. In DNA, the CDR3 is TGTGCCAGCAGCTTCTCTCAGGGGTACAAGCAGTACTTC.

A remark on this clonotype: A much larger clone is a single base away; this may be a read error. The chain couples TRBV20-1 to TRBJ1-6, with D unresolved. This CDR3 region has 17 residues. CDR1 and CDR2 from the germline V gene are DFQATT and SNEGSKA (reference sequence). The CDR3 sequence is CSARRQATGSHNSPLHF. The CDR3 nucleotides read TGCAGTGCTAGACGGCAGGCGACGGGCTCCCATAATTCACCCCTCCACTTT.

Remarks on this clonotype: A read error is possible here, since a much larger clone lies one base away. The rearrangement links TRBV28 to TRBJ1-2, with D tentatively TRBD1 (5 bases). The CDR3 sequence is 11 residues long. Germline V lookup: CDR1 MDHEN, CDR2 SYDVKM. The V and J ends lost 3 bases and 7 bases respectively, with 6 bases between them. In DNA form, the CDR3 reads TGTGCCAGCAGTTTTGGGGCTGGCTACACCTTC. Its translation is CASSFGAGYTF.

The chain combines TRBV19 with TRBJ2-2, with 9 bases identical to TRBD1. This CDR3 is built from 13 residues. Germline V lookup: CDR1 LNHDA, CDR2 SQIVND (reference sequence). With V trimmed by 7 bases and J by 6 bases, 3 bases remained unmatched. Written as DNA, the CDR3 is TGTGCCAGTAAACGACAGGGGGCCGGGGAGCTGTTTTTT. Its translation: CASKRQGAGELFF.

This clonotype was detected once. CDR3 DNA: TGTGCCAGCAGTTCTACAAAGTGGGGGGGCACAGATACGCAGTATTTT. Residues: CASSSTKWGGTDTQYF. The chain has TRBV7-9 and TRBJ2-3, with a possible D match to TRBD2 (6 bases). V lost 6 bases, J lost 1 base, and 17 bases lay in between. Germline lookup yields CDR1 SEHNR and CDR2 FQNEAQ (reference sequence). The CDR3 runs 16 residues.

Notes on this clonotype: The CDR3 does not close with the conserved phenylalanine or tryptophan, likely indicating a read error. V gene TRBV9 combines with J gene TRBJ2-2; D unresolved. The germline V gene has CDR1 SGDLS and CDR2 YYNGEE. With 3 bases removed from V and 4 bases from J, the gap between germline ends came to 4 bases. This CDR3 has 12 residues. For the CDR3, the DNA is TGTGCCAGCAGCGCTGCCACCGGGGAGCTGTTTCTT. Translating gives CASSAATGELFL.

There are a few counts of this clonotype. This chain joins TRBV27 and TRBJ2-7, with D perhaps TRBD1 (7 bases). Per the germline V gene, CDR1 is MNHEY and CDR2 is SMNVEV (reference sequence). The CDR3 spans 15 residues. Trimming took off 2 bases at V and 7 bases at J, with 18 bases between the two ends. The CDR3 DNA follows: TGTGCCAGCAGTTTAGGAGTCAGGGGGGATCGGGAGCAGTACTTC. It encodes CASSLGVRGDREQYF.

This clonotype has only a few counts. This chain joins TRBV6-5 and TRBJ2-5; tentative D call: TRBD2 (6 bases). This CDR3 is built from 14 residues. V dropped 1 base and J dropped 5 bases, with 11 bases sitting between them. Germline values: CDR1 MNHEY, CDR2 SVGAGI. The CDR3 coding sequence is TGTGCCAGCAGTTACTACCCGGGGGAGGAGACCCAGTACTTC. Translated: CASSYYPGEETQYF.

On this clonotype itself: The junction departs from germline at one end; a sequencing error may be responsible. The rearrangement links TRBV19 to TRBJ2-1, with 13 bases that match TRBD2. The CDR3 has 19 residues. Germline loops: CDR1 LNHDA, CDR2 SQIVND (reference sequence). CDR3 protein: CASSIRARLGLAGVGERFF. In DNA, the CDR3 is TGTGCCAGTAGTATTCGGGCCCGCCTTGGACTAGCGGGAGTAGGTGAGCGGTTCTTC.

The table lists this clonotype with many counts. The chain employs TRBV29-1 and TRBJ2-7; 8 bases line up with TRBD2. There are 14 residues in the CDR3. Trimming cost V 5 bases and J 2 bases; bases outside gene matches: 8. The germline V gene has CDR1 SQVTM and CDR2 ANQGSEA. CDR3 bases: TGCAGCGTTCGGGGAACTAGCGGCACCTACGAGCAGTACTTC. It is translated as CSVRGTSGTYEQYF.

In this sample, this clonotype turned up many times. The gene calls are TRBV20-1 and TRBJ2-5; TRBD1 matches at 8 bases. The trim removed 3 bases at V and 1 base at J, leaving 4 bases unmatched. Germline-derived CDR1 and CDR2 are DFQATT and SNEGSKA (reference sequence). The CDR3 contains 14 residues. CDR3 sequence: CSASGQGLQETQYF. The CDR3, as DNA: TGCAGTGCTAGCGGACAGGGACTCCAAGAGACCCAGTACTTC.

The table lists this clonotype with many counts. The genes are TRBV28 and TRBJ2-5, with D perhaps matching TRBD1 or TRBD2 (5 bases each). This CDR3 has 14 amino acids. Trimming took 4 bases from V and 6 from J, leaving 15 bases between them. The germline V gene has CDR1 MDHEN and CDR2 SYDVKM. The CDR3 loop is CASSSRGDRKTQYF. The CDR3 coding sequence is TGTGCCAGCAGTTCTCGAGGGGACCGCAAGACCCAGTACTTC.

This rearrangement joins TRBV7-9 to TRBJ1-5, with D tentatively TRBD1 (5 bases). Germline CDR1 SEHNR, CDR2 FQNEAQ (reference sequence). V gave up 5 bases and J gave up 5 bases, with 16 bases separating them. The CDR3 contains 15 residues. CDR3 loop: CASSPLGGGDQPQHF. The CDR3 DNA reads as TGTGCCAGCAGCCCCCTGGGGGGGGGTGATCAGCCCCAGCATTTT.

The chain employs TRBV10-3 and TRBJ1-4, with a possible D match to TRBD1 (5 bases). This CDR3 spans 14 amino acids. Trimming removed 2 bases at V and 3 bases at J, with 7 bases between. Looked up from germline, CDR1 is ENHRY and CDR2 is SYGVKD. CDR3 amino acids: CAISEGQPNEKLFF. For the CDR3, the DNA is TGTGCCATCAGTGAGGGACAACCTAATGAAAAACTGTTTTTT.

This clonotype has a count of ten or more. The J gene is TRBJ2-5, the V gene TRBV5-5; D may be TRBD1 (6 bases). Between the trimmed V and J ends, which lost 2 bases and 4 bases, there was a span of 12 bases. This CDR3 is 14 amino acids long. Per the germline V gene, CDR1 is SGHKS and CDR2 is YYEKEE (reference sequence). CDR3 bases: TGTGCCAGCAGCTTCTGGCGAGGGGGAGAGACCCAGTACTTC. Its translation is CASSFWRGGETQYF.

This clonotype was seen more than once but under ten times. The chain has TRBV19 and TRBJ2-7, with TRBD1 matching 11 bases. The CDR3 is 15 residues long. Trimming cost V 6 bases and J 5 bases; bases outside gene matches: 9. Germline V gives CDR1 LNHDA, CDR2 SQIVND (reference sequence). CDR3 amino acids: CASSRDRGITNEQYF. In DNA form, the CDR3 reads TGTGCCAGTAGCAGGGACAGGGGGATCACTAACGAGCAGTACTTC.

The gene calls are TRBV30 and TRBJ2-2; D gene unclear. The CDR3 loop spans 10 amino acids. Trimming removed 6 bases from V and 4 bases from J, with 3 bases in between. Germline V gene sequence: CDR1 GTSNPN, CDR2 SVGIG (reference sequence). The CDR3 bases are TGTGCCTGCGGCACCGGGGAGCTGTTTTTT. It is translated as CACGTGELFF.

The V call is TRBV29-1, the J call TRBJ1-1; the D is unclear. Looked up from germline, CDR1 is SQVTM and CDR2 is ANQGSEA. V lost 4 bases, J lost 4 bases, and 13 bases lay in between. This CDR3 region has 13 residues. Here the CDR3 reads CSVVEGWGTEAFF. DNA of the CDR3: TGCAGCGTTGTGGAAGGGTGGGGCACTGAAGCTTTCTTT. Based on the CDR3 plus reference TRBV29-1 and TRBJ1-1, the full variable domain is SAVISQKPSRDICQRGTSLTIQCQVDSQVTMMFWYRQQPGQSLTLIATANQGSEATYESGFVIDKFPISRPNLTFSTLTVSNMSPEDSSIYLCSVVEGWGTEAFFGQGTRLTVV.

This clonotype was counted many times. Written as DNA, the CDR3 is TGTGCCAGCAGTTCACAGGGGTCCGGGACCCAGTACTTC. Translation: CASSSQGSGTQYF. The V call is TRBV28, the J call TRBJ2-5; 7 bases match TRBD1. Trimming at V came to 4 bases and at J to 7 bases, leaving 6 bases not matched to a gene. This CDR3 spans 13 amino acids. Germline CDR1 MDHEN, CDR2 SYDVKM.